This T cell receptor (beta chain) derives from a study of identical twins (TCRdb year 2016). Notes on the research overall: The study deep-sequenced TCR alpha and beta repertoires from monozygotic twins, unrelated adults of various ages and cord blood to test whether fetal clonotypes persist. To rule out contamination, the twin experiments were replicated at different times with different library preparation protocols. The study at large found these results: Invariant T cells such as MAIT and iNKT could partly confound zero-insertion analyses, although diverse VJ usage argued against such confounding for most clonotypes. Because the same donors could not be followed over many years, the conclusions depended on cross-sectional statistical analysis. Abundant cord blood beta clonotypes carried fewer insertions; young adult naive repertoires showed a weaker similar trend, while memory repertoires showed none. Excess twin sharing in beta out-of-frame sequences was weaker because fewer shared sequences lowered the signal-to-noise ratio. Compared with coincidental sharing between unrelated individuals, an excess of low generation-probability sequences was observed among out-of-frame TCR alpha sequences shared between twins. Recombination models systematically underestimated out-of-frame TCR alpha sharing in monozygotic twins but agreed with sharing between unrelated individuals.

Every donor in the study was a healthy Caucasian. The twin cohort comprised three pairs of female monozygotic twins, all aged about 18 to 30 years. Peripheral blood mononuclear cells were used as the source from which RNA for TCR libraries was isolated. Library preparation used 5' RACE. TCRdb records Illumina HiSeq 2000 as the sequencer. A universal primer binding site was introduced by template switching, and a unique molecular identifier was present in the final cDNA, enabling accurate counting of TCR cDNA molecules. Specific primers in the conserved constant-segment region were used to synthesize first-strand cDNA for the TCR alpha and beta chains. To control for contamination, every cDNA library carried two barcodes: a SMART-Mk sample barcode plus Illumina barcodes. TruSeq adapter sequences along with Illumina sample barcodes were introduced in two successive PCR steps. The TCR alpha and beta cDNA libraries were sequenced on the Illumina HiSeq platform using custom primers. For the original study's pipeline: Raw reads were processed with MiGEC to extract unique molecular identifiers, and MiXCR was used to determine CDR3 positions. Recombination models were inferred per individual with the repgenHMM and IGoR tools using an EM algorithm. The tcR package in R was used for shared clonotype analysis, with sharing normalized by the product of cloneset sizes. To study raw recombination free of thymic and clonal selection effects, out-of-frame nonproductive sequences were analyzed. TCRdb reprocessed the public reads (quality trimming at Q25 with fastp, clone calling with MiXCR) and kept in-frame beta chains. Records with the same CDR3 protein are collapsed into one entry carrying the most frequent genes and DNA. These V and J calls are TCRdb output, not the study's own analysis. This sample comprises roughly 770,000 distinct CDR3 sequences, 15% to 20% of them detected only once. Over 10% of the sample rests with the top ten.

Note on this clonotype: Which antigen it targets is not known. Per-base qualities were not stored, and no clone one base away is much larger.

As encoded in the germline V gene (reference sequence), CDR1 is SEHNR while CDR2 is FQNEAQ. The germline ends are 20 bases apart after V is trimmed by 10 bases and J by 7 bases. The CDR3 starts with the cysteine, ends with the phenylalanine, and has 14 residues. Only the CDR3 DNA is retained, 42 bases long and in frame from the first base. A further study also used this sample, focusing on T cells expressing NK-cell markers. From the second report: In sorted CD3+CD56+NKG2C+, CD3+CD56+NKG2C- and CD3+CD56-NKG2C+ T-cell subsets from eight or nine donors, TCR beta-chain repertoires were profiled. Of the eight sequenced donors, seven were found to be HCMV-seropositive and one was found to be HCMV-seronegative. In several experiments an anti-gammadeltaTCR antibody was added to restrict sorting to alphabetaTCR-expressing T cells. In more than five donors, the dominant CD3+CD56+NKG2C+ clonotypes were found to rank among the top 10 CD8+ clonotypes and to make up 1.0-7.0% of CD8+ T cells. Those dominant clonotypes were again the most abundant among CD3+CD56-NKG2C+ cells in several donors, at roughly 25-60.1%. Whether the expanded NKG2C-expressing T cell clones were specific for HCMV antigens remained unclear. All eight donors whose samples were sequenced were randomly selected healthy volunteers, three of them men and five women. HCMV serostatus was determined by detecting HCMV-specific IgG in serum with a commercial ELISA kit. For five or six donors, unsorted PBMC were also used to sequence bulk peripheral blood T-cell repertoires. MIGEC handled demultiplexing of the reads and grouping by UMI, while MiTCR was used to assemble and quantify clonotypes. Only TCR cDNA sequences supported by at least two reads were kept to exclude erroneous sequences. Downstream repertoire analysis used the tcR package, and clonotypes were matched across fractions by CDR3 nucleotide sequence plus V segment. Antigen specificity was annotated against VDJdb with VDJmatch, allowing one amino acid substitution in CDR3.

The chain links TRBV7-9 with TRBJ2-1; TRBD2 could be the D gene, as 6 bases match. The sample was PBMCs. The sequence was obtained from a woman between 18 and 30 years old in good health. The DNA reads TGTGCCACCTTGTGGGGGGATAAGGCGAATGAGCAGTTCTTC. Its product reads: CATLWGDKANEQFF.